These T cell receptor beta chains were read from a single sample in a study of shared clonotypes between healthy human individuals. Method: immunoSEQ multiplex PCR; TCRdb's copy keeps in-frame clones and lacks some. The sample lists under 600,000 clones; nearly 80% were seen once. Sample: PBMCs. The receptors were gathered from a woman aged 40 to 55 in good health. Some clones in this sample may be carry-over from other donors' samples. The CDR3 runs from the conserved cysteine through the conserved F or W. D genes are given only for firm matches. Clone size is shown for a subset of rows, as once, few, many or a class of expanded clone.

clone_size | j_call | v_call | d_call | cdr3_nt | cdr3_aa
NA | TRBJ2-7 | TRBV28 | NA | TGTGCCAGCGGCGGGAACGAGCAGTACTTC | CASGGNEQYF
NA | TRBJ2-1 | TRBV19 | TRBD2 | TGTGCCAGTAGTATTACCGGGACTAGCGTTTACAATGAGCAGTTCTTC | CASSITGTSVYNEQFF
once | TRBJ2-3 | TRBV7-2 | NA | TGTGCCAGCAGCTTCGCCCCCACAGATACGCAGTATTTT | CASSFAPTDTQYF
NA | TRBJ1-5 | TRBV7-9 | NA | TGTGCCAGCAGCTTAGACCGACAGAAACGGGGACAGCCCCAGCATTTT | CASSLDRQKRGQPQHF
once | TRBJ2-2 | TRBV11-2 | NA | TGTGCCAGCAGCTTTGGGCAGGGCTTTAACACCGGGGAGCTGTTTTTT | CASSFGQGFNTGELFF
NA | TRBJ2-5 | TRBV7-9 | NA | TGTGCCAGCAGCTTAGCTAGGCCCCAAGAGACCCAGTACTTC | CASSLARPQETQYF
NA | TRBJ1-1 | TRBV5-4 | NA | TGTGCCAGCCGAACCGGGACATTGAACACTGAAGCTTTCTTT | CASRTGTLNTEAFF
NA | TRBJ2-2 | TRBV18 | NA | TGTGCCAGCTCACCTTCCGGGGGCGCGAACACCGGGGAGCTGTTTTTT | CASSPSGGANTGELFF
NA | TRBJ2-3 | TRBV6-4 | TRBD2 | TGTGCCAGCAGTGACTTAGCGGGGAGCACAGATACGCAGTATTTT | CASSDLAGSTDTQYF
NA | TRBJ1-2 | TRBV28 | NA | TGTGCCAGCAGTTTCGTAGAGTATGGCTACACCTTC | CASSFVEYGYTF